This T cell receptor (beta chain) stems from a study of cytomegalovirus exposure and HLA in healthy donors. It was with 60 Vbeta and 13 Jbeta primers that the PCR ran. The repertoire was sequenced with immunoSEQ multiplex PCR; TCRdb's copy has only in-frame clones and lacks some. The data show 130,000 or so clones, more than 70% seen once. Between the trimmed V and J ends, which lost 0 bases and 7 bases, there was a span of 4 bases. Germline V lookup: CDR1 MNHNY, CDR2 SVGAGI (reference sequence). The CDR3 consists of 12 residues. This clone showed up just a few times. This sequence was found in a man aged 35-49 years in good health and CMV-seronegative. The rearrangement joins TRBV6-6 to TRBJ1-5; the D is unclear. The specimen was PBMCs. The CDR3 coding sequence is TGTGCCAGCAGTTACTCCGGGCAGCCCCAGCATTTT. It yields the protein CASSYSGQPQHF.